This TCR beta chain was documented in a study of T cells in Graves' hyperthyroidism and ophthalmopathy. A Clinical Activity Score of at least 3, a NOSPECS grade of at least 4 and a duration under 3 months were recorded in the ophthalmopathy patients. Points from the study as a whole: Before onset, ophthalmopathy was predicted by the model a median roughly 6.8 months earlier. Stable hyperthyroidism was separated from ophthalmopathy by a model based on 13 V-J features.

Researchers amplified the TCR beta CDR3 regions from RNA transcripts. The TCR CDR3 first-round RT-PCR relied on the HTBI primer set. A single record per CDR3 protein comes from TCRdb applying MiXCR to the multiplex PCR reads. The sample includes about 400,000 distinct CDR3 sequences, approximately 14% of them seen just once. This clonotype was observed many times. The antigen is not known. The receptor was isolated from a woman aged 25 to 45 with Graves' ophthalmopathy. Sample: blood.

CDR3 sequence: CASSLGGTGLEQYF. CDR3 DNA: TGTGCCAGCAGCTTAGGGGGGACAGGGCTCGAGCAGTACTTC. The chain recombines TRBV7-6 with TRBJ2-7, with TRBD1 matching over 9 bases. CDR1 and CDR2 (germline): SGHVS, FNYEAQ. The CDR3 totals 14 residues. With V trimmed by 1 base and J by 6 bases, 4 bases remained unmatched.